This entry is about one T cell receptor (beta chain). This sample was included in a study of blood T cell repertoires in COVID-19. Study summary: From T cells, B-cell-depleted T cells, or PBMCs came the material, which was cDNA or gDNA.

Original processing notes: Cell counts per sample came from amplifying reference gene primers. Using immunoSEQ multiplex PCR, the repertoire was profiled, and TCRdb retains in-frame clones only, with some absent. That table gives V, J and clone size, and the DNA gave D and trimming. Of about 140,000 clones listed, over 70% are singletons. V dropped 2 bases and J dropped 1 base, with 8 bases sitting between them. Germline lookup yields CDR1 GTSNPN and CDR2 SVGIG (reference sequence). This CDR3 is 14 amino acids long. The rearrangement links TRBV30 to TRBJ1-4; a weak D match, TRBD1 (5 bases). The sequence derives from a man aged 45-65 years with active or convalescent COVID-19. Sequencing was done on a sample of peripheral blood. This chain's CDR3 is CAWSMGGTNEKLFF. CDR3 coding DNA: TGTGCCTGGAGTATGGGGGGAACTAATGAAAAACTGTTTTTT. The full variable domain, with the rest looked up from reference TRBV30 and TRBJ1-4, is SQTIHQWPATLVQPVGSPLSLECTVEGTSNPNLYWYRQAAGRGLQLLFYSVGIGQISSEVPQNLSASRPQDRQFILSSKKLLLSDSGFYLCAWSMGGTNEKLFFGSGTQLSVL.